The rows below give T cell receptor beta chains drawn from one sample of a study of shared clonotypes between healthy human individuals. TCRdb's table, derived via immunoSEQ multiplex PCR, lists solely in-frame clones and lacks some. The sample yields 200,000 to 250,000 clones, approximately 65% seen once. Source material: memory CD4+ T cells sorted from blood. Source of these receptors: a man aged 25 to 40 in good health. CDR3s include the opening cysteine and the closing phenylalanine or tryptophan. A D gene is named only where the DNA matches it firmly. Not all rows give a size; the values are once, few, many and, for expanded clones, a class.

j_call clone_size v_call d_call cdr3_aa cdr3_nt
TRBJ2-2 . TRBV5-1 TRBD1 CASSFAWGQGIPNTGELFF TGCGCCAGCAGCTTCGCCTGGGGACAGGGAATACCGAACACCGGGGAGCTGTTTTTT
TRBJ2-5 few TRBV10-2 . CASRAGTIQETQYF TGCGCCAGCAGAGCAGGGACAATCCAAGAGACCCAGTACTTC
TRBJ2-7 . TRBV10-2 TRBD2 CASSRSGRAYEQYF TGCGCCAGCTCCCGAAGCGGGAGGGCCTACGAGCAGTACTTC
TRBJ2-5 . TRBV5-6 TRBD2 CASSLALAGGQETQYF TGTGCCAGCAGCTTGGCTCTAGCGGGGGGTCAAGAGACCCAGTACTTC
TRBJ1-5 once TRBV28 . CASSFGGDNQPQHF TGTGCCAGCAGTTTTGGGGGGGACAATCAGCCCCAGCATTTT
TRBJ2-1 . TRBV6-6 . CASNPQASSYNEQFF TGTGCCAGCAACCCACAGGCGAGCTCCTACAATGAGCAGTTCTTC
TRBJ2-2 . TRBV7-9 . CASSFVRAGTGELFF TGTGCCAGCAGCTTTGTCAGGGCCGGCACCGGGGAGCTGTTTTTT
TRBJ2-1 . TRBV2 . CASSGPELGEQFF TGTGCCAGCAGCGGTCCGGAACTGGGTGAGCAGTTCTTC
TRBJ1-5 . TRBV10-3 TRBD1 CATNPSPTGGNQPQHF TGTGCCACAAACCCGAGTCCGACAGGGGGAAATCAGCCCCAGCATTTT
TRBJ1-1 . TRBV11-2 TRBD1 CASRPPGTGVTEAFF TGTGCCAGCAGACCACCCGGGACAGGGGTTACTGAAGCTTTCTTT
TRBJ2-3 few TRBV7-2 TRBD2 CASSLQRGSTDTQYF TGTGCCAGCAGCCTACAGCGGGGCAGCACAGATACGCAGTATTTT
TRBJ1-5 few TRBV2 . CASSPGDQPQHF TGTGCCAGCTCCCCAGGGGATCAGCCCCAGCATTTT
TRBJ2-1 . TRBV4-1 . CASSQEGSYNEQFF TGCGCCAGCAGCCAAGAGGGCTCCTACAATGAGCAGTTCTTC
TRBJ1-1 . TRBV19 . CASSRSATVNTEAFF TGTGCCAGTAGTAGGTCGGCAACCGTGAACACTGAAGCTTTCTTT
TRBJ2-7 many TRBV18 . CASSLGQHEQYF TGTGCCAGCTCACTCGGCCAGCACGAGCAGTACTTC
TRBJ2-1 few TRBV2 . CAAEDTGTQQFF TGTGCCGCAGAGGATACCGGGACCCAGCAGTTCTTC
TRBJ1-3 . TRBV19 . CASSLPDRFSGNTIYF TGTGCCAGTAGTCTACCGGACCGTTTCTCTGGAAACACCATATATTTT
TRBJ2-1 . TRBV5-5 TRBD2 CASSFSLAGMHEQFF TGTGCCAGCAGCTTCAGCCTAGCGGGAATGCATGAGCAGTTCTTC
TRBJ2-2 many TRBV29-1 . CSVGWYTGELFF TGCAGCGTTGGGTGGTACACCGGGGAGCTGTTTTTT
TRBJ2-1 many TRBV18 . CASSPDPGPPYPNEQFF TGTGCCAGCTCACCAGACCCGGGACCCCCCTATCCCAATGAGCAGTTCTTC
TRBJ2-1 . TRBV9 . CASSPPLVSYNEQFF TGTGCCAGCAGCCCACCTCTAGTATCCTACAATGAGCAGTTCTTC
TRBJ2-1 . TRBV4-1 . CASSQDRSGSKREQFF TGCGCCAGCAGCCAAGATCGGAGCGGCTCTAAAAGGGAGCAGTTCTTC
TRBJ2-3 . TRBV7-8 . CASSQPGPPGDTQYF TGTGCCAGCAGCCAGCCGGGCCCCCCTGGAGATACGCAGTATTTT
TRBJ2-7 . TRBV5-1 . CASSHGQGPVAGSPSEQYF TGCGCCAGCAGCCACGGACAGGGACCAGTAGCGGGTTCCCCTAGTGAGCAGTACTTC
TRBJ1-1 . TRBV30 . CAWSVRTANTEAFF TGTGCCTGGAGTGTACGGACAGCCAACACTGAAGCTTTCTTT
TRBJ2-7 . TRBV28 . CASSLYDEGYEQYF TGTGCCAGCAGTTTATATGATGAGGGGTACGAGCAGTACTTC
TRBJ2-3 . TRBV27 TRBD2 CASSLAGGRDTQYF TGTGCCAGCAGTCTAGCGGGAGGGCGGGATACGCAGTATTTT
TRBJ2-7 . TRBV4-3 . CASSQVAGTNSYEQYF TGCGCCAGCAGCCAAGTGGCCGGGACAAACTCCTACGAGCAGTACTTC
TRBJ1-2 . TRBV18 . CASSPKAGRDYGYTF TGTGCCAGCTCACCAAAGGCAGGGAGGGACTATGGCTACACCTTC
TRBJ2-7 . TRBV5-1 . CASWDGAYEQYF TGCGCCAGCTGGGACGGGGCCTACGAGCAGTACTTC
TRBJ1-1 . TRBV11-2 . CASSLRRGGNGEAFF TGTGCCAGCAGCTTAAGGAGAGGCGGTAACGGTGAAGCTTTCTTT
TRBJ2-7 few TRBV20-1 . CSARAGYEQYF TGCAGTGCTAGAGCAGGCTACGAGCAGTACTTC
TRBJ2-3 . TRBV29-1 . CSVDSGGTDTQYF TGCAGCGTTGATTCAGGGGGCACAGATACGCAGTATTTT
TRBJ2-7 . TRBV28 . CASSPTTYEQYF TGTGCCAGCAGCCCGACCACGTACGAGCAGTACTTC